This T cell receptor (beta chain) was sequenced in a study of sequential checkpoint blockade in melanoma. V was trimmed by 1 base and J by 10 bases, leaving 11 bases between them. The CDR3 runs 13 residues. Germline CDR1 is LGHNA and CDR2 is YNFKEQ. Indicated treatment: randomized to nivolumab then ipilimumab (arm A) or the reverse (arm B). Sorted cells were live CD3+CD8+, lacking CD19 and CD56, from PBMCs. Method: immunoSEQ multiplex PCR; TCRdb's copy keeps in-frame clones and lacks some. The table records about 22,000 clones, 55% to 70% of them present only once. V and J are TRBV4-2 and TRBJ2-1, with D possibly TRBD2 on 5 matching bases. The sequence was collected from a human donor with melanoma. The input for sequencing was CD8+ T cells sorted from blood (inferred from file names), taken from a patient given nivolumab and ipilimumab in sequence. DNA for the CDR3: TGTGCCAGCAGCCAAGGTGAGGGAATCGAGCAGTTCTTC. Translating gives CASSQGEGIEQFF.